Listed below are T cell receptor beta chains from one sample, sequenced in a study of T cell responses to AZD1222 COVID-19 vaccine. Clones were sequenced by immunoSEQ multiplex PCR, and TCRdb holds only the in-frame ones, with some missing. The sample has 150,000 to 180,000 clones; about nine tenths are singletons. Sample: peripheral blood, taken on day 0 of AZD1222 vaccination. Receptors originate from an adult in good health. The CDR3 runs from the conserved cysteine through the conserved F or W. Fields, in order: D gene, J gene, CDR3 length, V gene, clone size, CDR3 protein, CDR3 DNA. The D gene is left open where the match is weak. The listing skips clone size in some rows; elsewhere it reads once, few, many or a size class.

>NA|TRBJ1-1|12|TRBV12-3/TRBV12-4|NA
CASSLMVSEAFF
TGTGCCAGCAGTTTAATGGTATCTGAAGCTTTCTTT
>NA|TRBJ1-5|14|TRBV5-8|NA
CASSLVLPDQPQHF
TGTGCCAGCAGCTTGGTCCTCCCTGATCAGCCCCAGCATTTT
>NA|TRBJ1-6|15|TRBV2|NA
CASRAFGVDNSPLHF
TGTGCCAGCAGGGCCTTCGGGGTCGATAATTCACCCCTCCACTTT
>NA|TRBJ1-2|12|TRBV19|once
CASRDRNYGYTF
TGTGCCAGTAGGGACAGAAACTATGGCTACACCTTC
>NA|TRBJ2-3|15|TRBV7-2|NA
CASSPEGVFTDTQYF
TGTGCCAGCAGTCCCGAGGGGGTGTTCACAGATACGCAGTATTTT
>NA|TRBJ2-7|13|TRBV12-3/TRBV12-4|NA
CASSLLRTYEQYF
TGTGCCAGCAGTTTACTGCGGACCTACGAGCAGTACTTC
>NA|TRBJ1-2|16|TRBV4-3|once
CASSQDMRGPNYGYTF
TGCGCCAGCAGCCAAGATATGCGGGGCCCTAACTATGGCTACACCTTC
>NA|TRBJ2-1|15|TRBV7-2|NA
CASAVQQATYNEQFF
TGTGCCAGCGCCGTTCAGCAGGCCACCTACAATGAGCAGTTCTTC
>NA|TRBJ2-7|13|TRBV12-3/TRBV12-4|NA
CASSLWAGYEQYF
TGTGCCAGCAGTTTATGGGCAGGCTACGAGCAGTACTTC
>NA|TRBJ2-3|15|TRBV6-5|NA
CASSYGGISTDTQYF
TGTGCCAGCAGTTATGGCGGGATTAGCACAGATACGCAGTATTTT
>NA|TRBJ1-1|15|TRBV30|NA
CAWSVRAGWGTEAFF
TGTGCCTGGAGTGTACGGGCAGGATGGGGCACTGAAGCTTTCTTT
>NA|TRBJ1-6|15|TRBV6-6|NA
CASSYSAGGNSPLHF
TGTGCCAGCAGTTACTCCGCCGGGGGTAATTCACCCCTCCACTTT
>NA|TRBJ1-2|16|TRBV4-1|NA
CASSQHSLTGNYGYTF
TGCGCCAGCAGCCAACACTCCCTAACAGGGAACTATGGCTACACCTTC
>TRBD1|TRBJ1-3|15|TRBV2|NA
CASSTGQGSGNTIYF
TGTGCCAGCAGCACGGGACAGGGGTCTGGAAACACCATATATTTT
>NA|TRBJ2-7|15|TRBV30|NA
CAWSVQGTGAYEQYF
TGTGCCTGGAGTGTACAAGGGACCGGTGCTTACGAGCAGTACTTC
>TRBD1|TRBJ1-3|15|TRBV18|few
CASSPVRDRGNTIYF
TGTGCCAGCTCCCCTGTCAGGGACAGGGGAAACACCATATATTTT
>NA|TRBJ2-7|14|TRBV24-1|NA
CATSAGQRPYEQYF
TGTGCCACCAGTGCAGGACAACGCCCCTACGAGCAGTACTTC
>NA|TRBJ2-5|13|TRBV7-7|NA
CASSPSGQETQYF
TGTGCTAGCAGCCCCTCCGGGCAAGAGACCCAGTACTTC
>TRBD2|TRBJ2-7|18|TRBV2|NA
CASSGLPSSGRAKFEQYF
TGTGCCAGCAGTGGGCTGCCGTCTAGCGGGAGGGCAAAATTCGAGCAGTACTTC
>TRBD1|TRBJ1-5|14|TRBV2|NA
CASSLDRVGQPQHF
TGTGCCAGCAGTTTAGACAGGGTAGGGCAGCCCCAGCATTTT
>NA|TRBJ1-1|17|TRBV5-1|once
CASSWEAGLGRPEEAFF
TGCGCCAGCAGCTGGGAAGCTGGGTTGGGGCGGCCAGAAGAAGCTTTCTTT
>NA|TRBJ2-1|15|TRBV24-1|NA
CATSDEFSSYNEQFF
TGTGCCACCAGTGACGAGTTTAGCTCCTACAATGAGCAGTTCTTC
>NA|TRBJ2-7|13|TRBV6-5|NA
CASSPAGSYEQYF
TGTGCCAGCAGTCCCGCTGGGAGCTACGAGCAGTACTTC
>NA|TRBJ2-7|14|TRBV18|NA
CASSLLRGADEQYF
TGTGCCAGCTCACTCCTAAGGGGCGCGGACGAGCAGTACTTC
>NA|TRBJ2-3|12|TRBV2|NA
CASRQGTDTQYF
TGTGCCAGCAGGCAGGGGACAGATACGCAGTATTTT
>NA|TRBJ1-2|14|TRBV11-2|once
CASSLIEGPYGYTF
TGTGCCAGCAGCTTGATTGAGGGACCCTATGGCTACACCTTC
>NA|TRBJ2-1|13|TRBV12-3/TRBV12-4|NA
CASSLAGRDEQFF
TGTGCCAGCAGTTTAGCGGGGCGGGACGAGCAGTTCTTC
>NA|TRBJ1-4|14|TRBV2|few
CASSFETTNEKLFF
TGTGCCAGCAGTTTCGAGACAACTAATGAAAAACTGTTTTTT
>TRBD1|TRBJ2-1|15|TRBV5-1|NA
CASSRGDREVNEQFF
TGCGCCAGCTCGAGGGGGGACAGGGAGGTGAATGAGCAGTTCTTC
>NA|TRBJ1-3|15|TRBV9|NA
CASSVAGFSGNTIYF
TGTGCCAGCAGCGTAGCTGGGTTTTCTGGAAACACCATATATTTT